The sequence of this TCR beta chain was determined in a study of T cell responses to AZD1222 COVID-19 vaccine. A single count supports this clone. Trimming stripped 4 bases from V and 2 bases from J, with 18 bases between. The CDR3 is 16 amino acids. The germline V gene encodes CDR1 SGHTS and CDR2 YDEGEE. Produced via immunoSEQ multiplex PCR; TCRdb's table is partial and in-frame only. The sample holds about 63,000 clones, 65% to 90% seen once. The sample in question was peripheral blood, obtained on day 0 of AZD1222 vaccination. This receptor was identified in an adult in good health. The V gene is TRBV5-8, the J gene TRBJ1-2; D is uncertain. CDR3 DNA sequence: TGTGCCAGCAGCCCCTCGGGAGGACCTTCCAACTATGGCTACACCTTC. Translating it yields CASSPSGGPSNYGYTF.